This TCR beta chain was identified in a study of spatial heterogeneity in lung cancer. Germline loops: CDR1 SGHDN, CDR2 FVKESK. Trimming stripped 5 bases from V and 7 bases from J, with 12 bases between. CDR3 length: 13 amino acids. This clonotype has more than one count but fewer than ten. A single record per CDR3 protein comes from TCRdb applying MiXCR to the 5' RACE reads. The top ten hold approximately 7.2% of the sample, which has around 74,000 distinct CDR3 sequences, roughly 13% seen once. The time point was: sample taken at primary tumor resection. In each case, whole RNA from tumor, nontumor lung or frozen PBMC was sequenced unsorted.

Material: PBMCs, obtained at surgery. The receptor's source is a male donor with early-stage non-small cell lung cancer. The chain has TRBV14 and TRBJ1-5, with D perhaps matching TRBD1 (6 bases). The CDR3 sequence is CASSWGAGQPQHF. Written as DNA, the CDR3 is TGTGCCAGCAGCTGGGGGGCGGGACAGCCCCAGCATTTT.